These T cell receptor beta chains were read from a single sample in a study of blood T cell repertoires in COVID-19. Some clones are missing from TCRdb's copy, which holds only in-frame ones; the method was immunoSEQ multiplex PCR. The sample has about 190,000 clones; 84% are singletons. The sequencing input was PBMCs or T cells enriched from blood (not recorded which). These receptors all come from a woman aged 30 to 39 who had recovered from COVID-19. Both conserved end residues are part of each CDR3. A D gene is named only where the DNA matches it firmly. Size tells how often a clone was seen (once, few, many) or the class of an expanded clone, and some rows leave it out.

j_call	d_call	clone_size	v_call	cdr3_nt	cdr3_aa
TRBJ1-5	.	.	TRBV21-1	TGTGCCAGCAGCAACCCCGGGACAGGGGGCGTAAGAAGCAATCAGCCCCAGCATTTT	CASSNPGTGGVRSNQPQHF
TRBJ2-1	TRBD2	.	TRBV7-8	TGTGCCAGCAGCTCGGGACTAGCGGGCGTGAATGAGCAGTTCTTC	CASSSGLAGVNEQFF
TRBJ1-5	.	once	TRBV2	TGTGCCAGCAGTGTGCGGTATGCTCAGCCCCAGCATTTT	CASSVRYAQPQHF
TRBJ1-3	.	.	TRBV3-1/TRBV3-2	TGTGCCAGCAGCCAAGCCAGGTCTGGAAACACCATATATTTT	CASSQARSGNTIYF
TRBJ2-5	.	.	TRBV27	TGTGCCAGCAGTTTGTTCACTAGCTCATCAGGAGAGACCCAGTACTTC	CASSLFTSSSGETQYF
TRBJ1-1	.	.	TRBV5-1	TGCGCCAGCAGCCGGTTATGGACCGGGGTGCCGAACACTGAAGCTTTCTTT	CASSRLWTGVPNTEAFF
TRBJ2-4	.	once	TRBV5-1	TGCGCCAGCAGCTTGGTCCAGTCCAAAAACATTCAGTACTTC	CASSLVQSKNIQYF
TRBJ1-1	.	.	TRBV6-5	TGTGCCAGCACTTTGCGGGGCACTGAAGCTTTCTTT	CASTLRGTEAFF
TRBJ2-1	.	once	TRBV11-2	TGTGCCAGCAGCCCCACAACCGGGGTGGCCTACAATGAGCAGTTCTTC	CASSPTTGVAYNEQFF
TRBJ2-5	TRBD2	.	TRBV10-2	TGCGCCAGCAGTTGGACTAGCGGGGGACAAGAGACCCAGTACTTC	CASSWTSGGQETQYF
TRBJ2-3	TRBD2	.	TRBV7-2	TGTGCCAGCAGCTCCTCCCTAGCGGGAGGGACAGATACGCAGTATTTT	CASSSSLAGGTDTQYF
TRBJ2-4	.	.	TRBV6-5	TGTGCCAGCAGTTCTAGGATAACCAAAAACATTCAGTACTTC	CASSSRITKNIQYF
TRBJ2-1	.	.	TRBV19	TGTGCCAGTAGTACCCTTTTCGGAGGGAACCTCTACAATGAGCAGTTCTTC	CASSTLFGGNLYNEQFF
TRBJ2-5	TRBD2	few	TRBV24-1	TGTGCCACCAGTGATAGCGGGAGAGAGACCCAGTACTTC	CATSDSGRETQYF
TRBJ2-3	TRBD1	.	TRBV7-9	TGTGCCAGCAGCCAGACAGGGGGCGTAGATACGCAGTATTTT	CASSQTGGVDTQYF
TRBJ2-1	TRBD2	.	TRBV2	TGTGCCAAACCTAGCGGGAGAGGGGGCAATGAGCAGTTCTTC	CAKPSGRGGNEQFF
TRBJ1-1	.	.	TRBV28	TGTGCCAGCCAAGTCATCGGTGAAGCTTTCTTT	CASQVIGEAFF